This T cell receptor (beta chain) stems from a study of blood T cells in healthy people across ages. PCR was performed a second time for about 7 to 12 cycles using a sample-barcoded 5' primer and a J-beta primer mix. The template-switch adaptor, which had 12 random nucleotides, put a tag on each cDNA molecule. MiXCR was run by TCRdb on the 5' RACE reads, yielding one entry per CDR3 protein. Here the sample spans roughly 800,000 distinct CDR3 sequences, 35% to 40% being singletons. Trimming shortened V by 6 bases and J by 4 bases, and 19 bases separated the two germline ends. This CDR3 is 16 amino acids long. In germline, CDR1 is KGHSH, CDR2 LQKENI.

The sample comprised blood. The TCR comes from a man aged 18 to 29 in good health. The chain recombines TRBV18 with TRBJ1-5; possibly TRBD1 for D (5 bases). The CDR3 reads CASSPSGPQINQPQHF. CDR3 coding DNA: TGTGCCAGCTCCCCGTCGGGACCCCAGATAAATCAGCCCCAGCATTTT.